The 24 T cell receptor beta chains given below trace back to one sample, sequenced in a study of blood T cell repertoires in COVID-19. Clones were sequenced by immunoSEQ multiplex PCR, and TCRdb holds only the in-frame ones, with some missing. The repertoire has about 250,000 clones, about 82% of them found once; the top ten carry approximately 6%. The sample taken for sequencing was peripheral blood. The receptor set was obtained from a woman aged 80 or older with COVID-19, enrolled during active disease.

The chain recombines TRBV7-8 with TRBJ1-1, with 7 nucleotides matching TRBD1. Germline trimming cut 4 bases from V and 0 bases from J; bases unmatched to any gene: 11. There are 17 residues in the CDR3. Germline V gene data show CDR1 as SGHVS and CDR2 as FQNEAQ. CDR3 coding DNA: TGTGCCAGCAGCTCCTCGACAGGGCAATACATGAACACTGAAGCTTTCTTT. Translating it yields CASSSSTGQYMNTEAFF. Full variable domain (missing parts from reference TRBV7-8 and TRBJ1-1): GAGVSQSPRYKVAKRGQDVALRCDPISGHVSLFWYQQALGQGPEFLTYFQNEAQLDKSGLPSDRFFAERPEGSVSTLKIQRTQQEDSAVYLCASSSSTGQYMNTEAFFGQGTRLTVV.

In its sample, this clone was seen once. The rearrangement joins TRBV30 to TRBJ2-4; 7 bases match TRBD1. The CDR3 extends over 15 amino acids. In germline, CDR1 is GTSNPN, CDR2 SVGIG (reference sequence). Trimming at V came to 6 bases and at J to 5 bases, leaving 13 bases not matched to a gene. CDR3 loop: CACNLQQGPQNIQYF. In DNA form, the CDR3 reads TGTGCCTGCAATCTTCAACAGGGGCCCCAAAACATTCAGTACTTC.

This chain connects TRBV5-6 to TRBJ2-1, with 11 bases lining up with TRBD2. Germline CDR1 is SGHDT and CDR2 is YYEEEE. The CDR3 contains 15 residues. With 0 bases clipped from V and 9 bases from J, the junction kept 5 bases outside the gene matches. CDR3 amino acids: CASSLVPGLAAEQFF. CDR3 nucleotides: TGTGCCAGCAGCTTGGTCCCGGGACTAGCGGCTGAGCAGTTCTTC.

The chain's CDR3 is CASSQDTSGGARNTQYF. The DNA for the CDR3 is TGTGCCAGCAGCCAAGATACCAGCGGGGGGGCCAGAAATACGCAGTATTTT. The chain carries TRBV3-1 (or the pseudogene TRBV3-2) and TRBJ2-3, with 10 bases that match TRBD2. This CDR3 has 17 amino acids. The germline V gene encodes CDR1 LGHDT and CDR2 YNNKEL (reference sequence). V lost 0 bases to trimming and J lost 7 bases; unmatched junction nucleotides: 10.

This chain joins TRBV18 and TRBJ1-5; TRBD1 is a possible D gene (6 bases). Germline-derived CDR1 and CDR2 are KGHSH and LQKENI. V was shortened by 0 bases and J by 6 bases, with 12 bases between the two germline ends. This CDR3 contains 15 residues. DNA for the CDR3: TGTGCCAGCTCACCACCGGGGACACAGCGTCAGCCCCAGCATTTT. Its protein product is CASSPPGTQRQPQHF. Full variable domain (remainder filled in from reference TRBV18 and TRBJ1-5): NAGVMQNPRHLVRRRGQEARLRCSPMKGHSHVYWYRQLPEEGLKFMVYLQKENIIDESGMPKERFSAEFPKEGPSILRIQQVVRGDSAAYFCASSPPGTQRQPQHFGDGTRLSIL.

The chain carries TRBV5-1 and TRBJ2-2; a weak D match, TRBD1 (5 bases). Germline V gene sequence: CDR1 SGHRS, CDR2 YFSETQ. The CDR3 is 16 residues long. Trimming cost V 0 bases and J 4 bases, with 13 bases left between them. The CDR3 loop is CASSLEAGPGTGELFF. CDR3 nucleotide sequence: TGCGCCAGCAGCTTGGAGGCAGGGCCGGGCACCGGGGAGCTGTTTTTT.

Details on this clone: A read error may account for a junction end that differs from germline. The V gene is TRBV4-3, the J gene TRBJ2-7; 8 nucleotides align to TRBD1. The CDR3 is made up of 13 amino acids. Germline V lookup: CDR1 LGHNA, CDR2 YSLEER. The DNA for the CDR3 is TGCGCCAGCAGCCAAGATCTAAGGACAGGGCGGGACTTC. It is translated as CASSQDLRTGRDF.

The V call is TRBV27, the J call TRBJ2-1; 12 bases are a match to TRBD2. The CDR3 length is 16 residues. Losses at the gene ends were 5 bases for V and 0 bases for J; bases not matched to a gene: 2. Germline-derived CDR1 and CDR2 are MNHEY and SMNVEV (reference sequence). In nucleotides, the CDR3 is TGTGCCAGCAGTATACTAGCGGGGGGCTCCTACAATGAGCAGTTCTTC. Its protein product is CASSILAGGSYNEQFF.

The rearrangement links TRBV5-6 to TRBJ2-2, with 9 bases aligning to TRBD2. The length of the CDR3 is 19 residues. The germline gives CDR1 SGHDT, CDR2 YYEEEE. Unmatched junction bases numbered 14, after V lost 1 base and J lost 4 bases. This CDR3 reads CASSLTLAGLEWATGELFF. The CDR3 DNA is TGTGCCAGCAGCTTGACCCTAGCGGGGTTAGAGTGGGCCACCGGGGAGCTGTTTTTT.

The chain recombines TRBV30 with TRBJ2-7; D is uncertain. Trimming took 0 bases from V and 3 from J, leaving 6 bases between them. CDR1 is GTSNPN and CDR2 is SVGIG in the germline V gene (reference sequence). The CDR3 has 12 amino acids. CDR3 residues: CAWSVGFYEQYF. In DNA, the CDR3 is TGTGCCTGGAGTGTTGGCTTCTACGAGCAGTACTTC. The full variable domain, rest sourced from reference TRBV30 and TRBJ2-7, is SQTIHQWPATLVQPVGSPLSLECTVEGTSNPNLYWYRQAAGRGLQLLFYSVGIGQISSEVPQNLSASRPQDRQFILSSKKLLLSDSGFYLCAWSVGFYEQYFGPGTRLTVT.

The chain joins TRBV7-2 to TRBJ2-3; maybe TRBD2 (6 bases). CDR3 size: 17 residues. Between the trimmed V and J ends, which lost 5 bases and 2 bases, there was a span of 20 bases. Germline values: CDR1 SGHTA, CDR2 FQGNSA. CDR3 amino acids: CASSPLRTTDPTDTQYF. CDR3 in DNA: TGTGCCAGCAGCCCTCTCCGGACTACCGATCCCACAGATACGCAGTATTTT.

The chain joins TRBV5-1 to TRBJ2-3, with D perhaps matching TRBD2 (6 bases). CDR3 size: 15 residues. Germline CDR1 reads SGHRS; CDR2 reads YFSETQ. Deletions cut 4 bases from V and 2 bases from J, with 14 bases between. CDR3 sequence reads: CASSKTGTLTDTQYF. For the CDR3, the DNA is TGCGCCAGCAGCAAGACCGGGACTCTCACAGATACGCAGTATTTT. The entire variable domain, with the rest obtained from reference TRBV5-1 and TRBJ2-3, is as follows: KAGVTQTPRYLIKTRGQQVTLSCSPISGHRSVSWYQQTPGQGLQFLFEYFSETQRNKGNFPGRFSGRQFSNSRSEMNVSTLELGDSALYLCASSKTGTLTDTQYFGPGTRLTVL.

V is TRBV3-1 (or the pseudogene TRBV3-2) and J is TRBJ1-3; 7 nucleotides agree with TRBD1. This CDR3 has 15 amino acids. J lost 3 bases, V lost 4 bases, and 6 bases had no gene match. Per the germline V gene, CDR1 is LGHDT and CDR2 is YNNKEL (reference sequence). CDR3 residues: CASSRPTGVGNTIYF. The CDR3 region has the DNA TGTGCCAGCAGCCGCCCAACAGGGGTTGGAAACACCATATATTTT.

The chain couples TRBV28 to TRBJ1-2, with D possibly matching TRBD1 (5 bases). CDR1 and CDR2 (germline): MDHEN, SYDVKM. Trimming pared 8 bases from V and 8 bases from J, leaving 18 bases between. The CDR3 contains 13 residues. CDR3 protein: CASVGGARTGYTF. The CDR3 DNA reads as TGTGCCAGCGTTGGAGGGGCGCGAACAGGCTACACCTTC.

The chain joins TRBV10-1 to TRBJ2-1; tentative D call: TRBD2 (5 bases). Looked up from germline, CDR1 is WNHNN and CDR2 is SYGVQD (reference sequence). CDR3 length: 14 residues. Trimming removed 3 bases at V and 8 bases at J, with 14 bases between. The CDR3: CASSEPLGGDEQFF. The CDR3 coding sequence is TGCGCCAGCAGTGAACCTCTAGGAGGCGATGAGCAGTTCTTC.

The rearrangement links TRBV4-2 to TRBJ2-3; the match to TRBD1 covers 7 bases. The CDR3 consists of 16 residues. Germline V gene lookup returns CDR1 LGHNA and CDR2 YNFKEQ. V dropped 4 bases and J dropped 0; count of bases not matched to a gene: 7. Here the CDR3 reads CASSRKQGQSTDTQYF. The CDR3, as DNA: TGTGCCAGCAGCCGAAAACAGGGGCAGAGCACAGATACGCAGTATTTT.

The CDR3 here is CASSGQGRAGANVLTF. As DNA, the CDR3 is TGTGCCAGCAGTGGACAGGGAAGGGCTGGGGCCAACGTCCTGACTTTC. V and J are TRBV2 and TRBJ2-6, with TRBD1 identical over 7 bases. Looked up from germline, CDR1 is SNHLY and CDR2 is FYNNEI. The CDR3 extends over 16 amino acids. With 4 bases clipped from V and 2 bases from J, the junction kept 5 bases outside the gene matches.

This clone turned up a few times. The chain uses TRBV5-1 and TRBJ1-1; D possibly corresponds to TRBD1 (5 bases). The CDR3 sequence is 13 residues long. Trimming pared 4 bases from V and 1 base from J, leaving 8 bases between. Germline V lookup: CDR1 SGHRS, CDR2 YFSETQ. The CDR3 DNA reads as TGCGCCAGCAGCCGCGGACAGAACACTGAAGCTTTCTTT. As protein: CASSRGQNTEAFF.

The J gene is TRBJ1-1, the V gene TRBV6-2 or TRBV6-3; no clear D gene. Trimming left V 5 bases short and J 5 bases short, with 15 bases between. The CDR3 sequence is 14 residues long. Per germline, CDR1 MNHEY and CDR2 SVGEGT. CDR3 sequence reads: CASSPPGSRTEAFF. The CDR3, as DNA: TGTGCCAGCAGTCCCCCTGGGAGTCGGACTGAAGCTTTCTTT.

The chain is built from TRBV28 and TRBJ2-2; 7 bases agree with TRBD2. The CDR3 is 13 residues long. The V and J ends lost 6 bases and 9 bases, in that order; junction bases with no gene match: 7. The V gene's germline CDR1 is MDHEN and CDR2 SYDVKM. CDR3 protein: CASSPTSARELFF. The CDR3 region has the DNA TGTGCCAGCAGCCCCACTAGCGCCCGGGAGCTGTTTTTT.

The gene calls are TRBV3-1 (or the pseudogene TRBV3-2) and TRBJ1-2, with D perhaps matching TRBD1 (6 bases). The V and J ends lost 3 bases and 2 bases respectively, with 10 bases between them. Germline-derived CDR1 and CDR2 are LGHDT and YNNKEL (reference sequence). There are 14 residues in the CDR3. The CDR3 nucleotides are TGTGCCAGCAGCCACAGGGGCCCAAACTATGGCTACACCTTC. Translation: CASSHRGPNYGYTF.

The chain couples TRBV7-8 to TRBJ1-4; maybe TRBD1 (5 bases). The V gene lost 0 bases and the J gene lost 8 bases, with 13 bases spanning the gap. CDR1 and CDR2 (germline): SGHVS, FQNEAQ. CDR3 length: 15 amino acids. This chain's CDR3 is CASSLAKDILEKLFF. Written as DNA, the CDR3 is TGTGCCAGCAGCTTAGCGAAGGACATACTGGAAAAACTGTTTTTT.

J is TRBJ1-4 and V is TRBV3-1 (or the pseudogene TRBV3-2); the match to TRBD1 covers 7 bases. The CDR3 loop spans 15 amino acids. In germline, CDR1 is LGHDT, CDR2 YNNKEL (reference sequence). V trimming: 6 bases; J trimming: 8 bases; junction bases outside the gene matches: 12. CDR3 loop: CASSLRGPRGEKLFF. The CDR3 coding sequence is TGTGCCAGCAGTCTTAGGGGGCCCCGGGGCGAAAAACTGTTTTTT.

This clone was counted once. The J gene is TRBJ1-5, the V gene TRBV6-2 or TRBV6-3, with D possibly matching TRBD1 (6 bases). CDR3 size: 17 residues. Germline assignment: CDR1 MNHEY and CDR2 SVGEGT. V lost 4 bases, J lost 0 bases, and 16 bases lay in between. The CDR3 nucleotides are TGTGCCAGCAGTTGGGGGGGCGCGCGTGGTAGCAATCAGCCCCAGCATTTT. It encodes CASSWGGARGSNQPQHF.